This TCR beta chain was captured by sequencing in a study of cytomegalovirus exposure and HLA in healthy donors. The CDR3 length is 14 residues. V lost 6 bases to trimming and J lost 2 bases, with 13 bases between them. From germline, CDR1 is MDHEN and CDR2 SYDVKM. Study results and caveats: Analyses of presence/absence relied on an assumption of roughly uniform sequencing depth across donors. TCR beta V- and J-gene trimming was later associated with a missense DCLRE1C variant.

PCR used 60 Vbeta primers and 13 Jbeta primers. The method was immunoSEQ multiplex PCR; TCRdb's version includes in-frame clones alone and lacks a portion of them. The repertoire holds about 150,000 clones, 80% to 90% seen once, with 3.5% to 5.5% in the top ten. Comment on this clone: Its antigen is undetermined.

The specimen sequenced was PBMCs. The chain is built from TRBV28 and TRBJ1-2, with D tentatively TRBD1 (6 bases). The TCR sequence derives from a woman aged 40 to 50 in good health and CMV-seropositive. CDR3 in DNA: TGTGCCAGCAGGTTGACAGGACTCAACTATGGCTACACCTTC. It yields the protein CASRLTGLNYGYTF.